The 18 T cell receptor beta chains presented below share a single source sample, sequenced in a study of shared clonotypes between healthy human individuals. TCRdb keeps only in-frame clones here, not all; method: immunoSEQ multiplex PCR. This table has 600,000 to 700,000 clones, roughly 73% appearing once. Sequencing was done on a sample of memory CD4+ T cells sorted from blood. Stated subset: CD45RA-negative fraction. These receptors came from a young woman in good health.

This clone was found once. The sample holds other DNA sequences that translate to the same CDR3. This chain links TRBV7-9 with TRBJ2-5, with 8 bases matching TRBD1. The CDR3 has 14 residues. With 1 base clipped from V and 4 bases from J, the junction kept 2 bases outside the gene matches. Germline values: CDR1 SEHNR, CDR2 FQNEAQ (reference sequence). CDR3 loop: CASSLGTGGETQYF. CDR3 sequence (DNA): TGTGCCAGCAGCTTAGGAACAGGGGGAGAGACCCAGTACTTC.

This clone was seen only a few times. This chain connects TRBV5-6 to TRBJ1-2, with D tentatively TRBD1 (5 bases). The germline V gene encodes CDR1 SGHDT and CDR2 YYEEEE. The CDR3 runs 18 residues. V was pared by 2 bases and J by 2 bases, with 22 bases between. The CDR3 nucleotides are TGTGCCAGCAGCTTACGTACGGGGCAGGAGAAGAGCAACTATGGCTACACCTTC. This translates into CASSLRTGQEKSNYGYTF.

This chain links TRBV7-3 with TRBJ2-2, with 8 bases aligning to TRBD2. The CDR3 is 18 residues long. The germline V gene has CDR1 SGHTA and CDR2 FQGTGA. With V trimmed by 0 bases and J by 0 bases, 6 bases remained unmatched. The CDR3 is CASSLTSGNPANTGELFF. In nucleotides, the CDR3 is TGTGCCAGCAGCTTAACTAGCGGGAATCCCGCGAACACCGGGGAGCTGTTTTTT.

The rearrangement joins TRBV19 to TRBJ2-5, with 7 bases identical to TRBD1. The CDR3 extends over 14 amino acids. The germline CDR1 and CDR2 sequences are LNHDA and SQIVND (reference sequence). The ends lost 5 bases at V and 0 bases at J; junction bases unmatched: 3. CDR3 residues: CASSLGQYQETQYF. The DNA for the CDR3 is TGTGCCAGTAGTCTGGGACAGTACCAAGAGACCCAGTACTTC.

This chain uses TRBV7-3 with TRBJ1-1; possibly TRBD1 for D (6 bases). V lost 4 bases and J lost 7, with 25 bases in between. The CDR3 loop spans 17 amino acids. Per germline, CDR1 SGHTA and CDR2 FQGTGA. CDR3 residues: CASSSILAVTGGFEAFF. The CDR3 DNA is TGTGCCAGCAGCTCCATACTAGCCGTGACAGGAGGGTTTGAAGCTTTCTTT. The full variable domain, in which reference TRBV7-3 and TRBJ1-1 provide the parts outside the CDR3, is GAGVSQTPSNKVTEKGKYVELRCDPISGHTALYWYRQSLGQGPEFLIYFQGTGAADDSGLPNDRFFAVRPEGSVSTLKIQRTERGDSAVYLCASSSILAVTGGFEAFFGQGTRLTVV.

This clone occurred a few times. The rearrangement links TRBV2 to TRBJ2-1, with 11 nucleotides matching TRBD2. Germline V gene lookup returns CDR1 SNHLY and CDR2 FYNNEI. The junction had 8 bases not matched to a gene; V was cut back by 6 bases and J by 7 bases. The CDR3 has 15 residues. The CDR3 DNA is TGTGCCAGCAGGCAACTAGCGGGAGTATTGAATGAGCAGTTCTTC. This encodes CASRQLAGVLNEQFF.

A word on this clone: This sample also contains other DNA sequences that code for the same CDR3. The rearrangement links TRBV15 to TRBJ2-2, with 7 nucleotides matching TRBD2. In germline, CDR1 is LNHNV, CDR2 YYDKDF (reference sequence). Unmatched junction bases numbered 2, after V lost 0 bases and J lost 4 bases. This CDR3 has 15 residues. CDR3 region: CATSRDRGGTGELFF. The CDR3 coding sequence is TGTGCCACCAGCAGAGATCGCGGGGGCACCGGGGAGCTGTTTTTT. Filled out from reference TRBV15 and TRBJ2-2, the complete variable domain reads DAMVIQNPRYQVTQFGKPVTLSCSQTLNHNVMYWYQQKSSQAPKLLFHYYDKDFNNEADTPDNFQSRRPNTSFCFLDIRSPGLGDTAMYLCATSRDRGGTGELFFGEGSRLTVL.

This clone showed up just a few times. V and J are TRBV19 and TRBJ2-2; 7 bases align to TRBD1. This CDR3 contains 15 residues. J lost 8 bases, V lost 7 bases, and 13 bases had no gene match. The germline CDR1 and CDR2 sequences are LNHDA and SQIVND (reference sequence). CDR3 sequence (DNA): TGTGCCAGTATATACTCCAGGGGGAGCTCAGGGGAGCTGTTTTTT. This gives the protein CASIYSRGSSGELFF.

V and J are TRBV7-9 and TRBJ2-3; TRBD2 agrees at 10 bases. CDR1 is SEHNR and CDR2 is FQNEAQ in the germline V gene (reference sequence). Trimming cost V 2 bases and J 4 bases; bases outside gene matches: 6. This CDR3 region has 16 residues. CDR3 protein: CASSLTLAGVSDTQYF. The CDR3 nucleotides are TGTGCCAGCAGCTTAACCCTAGCGGGAGTGTCAGATACGCAGTATTTT.

The CDR3 DNA follows: TGTGCCAGCAGTTACTCGAACAGGGCGTGGAATGAGCAGTTCTTC. This sequence encodes CASSYSNRAWNEQFF. This sequence joins TRBV6-6 and TRBJ2-1; tentatively, D is TRBD1 (6 bases). CDR3 length: 15 residues. The germline V and J ends were trimmed by 0 bases and 7 bases, with 13 bases remaining between them. CDR1 MNHNY and CDR2 SVGAGI come from the germline V gene (reference sequence).

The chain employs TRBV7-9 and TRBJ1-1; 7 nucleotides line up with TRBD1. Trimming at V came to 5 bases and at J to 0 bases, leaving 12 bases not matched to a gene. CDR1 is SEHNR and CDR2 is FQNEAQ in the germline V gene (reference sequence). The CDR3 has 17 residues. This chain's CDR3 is CASSPNMRQGLNTEAFF. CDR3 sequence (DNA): TGTGCCAGCAGCCCTAATATGCGACAGGGACTGAACACTGAAGCTTTCTTT.

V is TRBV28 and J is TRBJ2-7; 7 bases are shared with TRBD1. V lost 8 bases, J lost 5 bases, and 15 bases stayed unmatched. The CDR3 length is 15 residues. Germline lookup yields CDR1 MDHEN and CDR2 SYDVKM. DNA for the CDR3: TGTGCCAGCGTTATGAGCTCGGGACAGTTTCACGAGCAGTACTTC. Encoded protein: CASVMSSGQFHEQYF. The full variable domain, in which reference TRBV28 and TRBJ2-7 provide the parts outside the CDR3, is DVKVTQSSRYLVKRTGEKVFLECVQDMDHENMFWYRQDPGLGLRLIYFSYDVKMKEKGDIPEGYSVSREKKERFSLILESASTNQTSMYLCASVMSSGQFHEQYFGPGTRLTVT.

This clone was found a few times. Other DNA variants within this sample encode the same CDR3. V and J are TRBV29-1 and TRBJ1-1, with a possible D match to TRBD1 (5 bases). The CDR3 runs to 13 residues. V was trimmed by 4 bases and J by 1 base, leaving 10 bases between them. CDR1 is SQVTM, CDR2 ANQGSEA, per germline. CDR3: CSVGRDGNTEAFF. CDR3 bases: TGCAGCGTTGGGAGGGACGGGAACACTGAAGCTTTCTTT.

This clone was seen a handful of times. The CDR3 DNA is TGTGCCAGCAGTCGTTATAGCGGGATAAAGGACGGGGAGCTGTTTTTT. Its translation is CASSRYSGIKDGELFF. This sequence joins TRBV2 and TRBJ2-2; 8 bases map to TRBD2. The CDR3 extends over 16 amino acids. V gave up 5 bases and J gave up 7 bases; unmatched junction bases: 12. The germline CDR1 and CDR2 sequences are SNHLY and FYNNEI.

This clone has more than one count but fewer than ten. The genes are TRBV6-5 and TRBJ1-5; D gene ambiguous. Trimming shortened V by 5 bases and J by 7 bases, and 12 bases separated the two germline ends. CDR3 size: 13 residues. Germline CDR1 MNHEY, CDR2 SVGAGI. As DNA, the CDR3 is TGTGCCAGCAGTGAGAGGGTAGCCCAGCCCCAGCATTTT. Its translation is CASSERVAQPQHF.

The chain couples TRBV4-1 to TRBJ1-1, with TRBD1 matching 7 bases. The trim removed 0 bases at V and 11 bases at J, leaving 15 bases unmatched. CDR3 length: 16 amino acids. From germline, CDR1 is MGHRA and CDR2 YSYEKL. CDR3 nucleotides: TGCGCCAGCAGCCAAGATCGTCTGGGGCTTGGGACAGTCGCTTTCTTT. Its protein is CASSQDRLGLGTVAFF.

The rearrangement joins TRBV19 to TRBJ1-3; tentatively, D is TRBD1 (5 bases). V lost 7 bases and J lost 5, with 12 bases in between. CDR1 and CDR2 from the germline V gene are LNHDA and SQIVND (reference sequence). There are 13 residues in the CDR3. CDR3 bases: TGTGCCAGTACGGCGACAGTGAGAAACACCATATATTTT. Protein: CASTATVRNTIYF.

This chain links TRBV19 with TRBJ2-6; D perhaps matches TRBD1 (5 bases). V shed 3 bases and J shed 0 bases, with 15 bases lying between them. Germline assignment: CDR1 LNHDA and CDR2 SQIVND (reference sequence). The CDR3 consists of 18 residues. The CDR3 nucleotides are TGTGCCAGTAGTATGGTGGGGCAGGCTTACTCTGGGGCCAACGTCCTGACTTTC. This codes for CASSMVGQAYSGANVLTF.